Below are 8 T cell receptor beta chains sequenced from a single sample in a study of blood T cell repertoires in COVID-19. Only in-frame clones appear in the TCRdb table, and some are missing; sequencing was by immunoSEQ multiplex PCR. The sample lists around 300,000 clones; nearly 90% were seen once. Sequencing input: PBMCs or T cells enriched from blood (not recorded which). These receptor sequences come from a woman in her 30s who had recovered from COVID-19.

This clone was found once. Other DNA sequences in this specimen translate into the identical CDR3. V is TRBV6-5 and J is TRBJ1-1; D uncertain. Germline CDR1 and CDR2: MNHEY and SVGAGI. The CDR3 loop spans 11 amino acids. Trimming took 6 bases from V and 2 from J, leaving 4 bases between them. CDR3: CASSTNTEAFF. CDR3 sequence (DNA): TGTGCCAGCAGCACAAACACTGAAGCTTTCTTT.

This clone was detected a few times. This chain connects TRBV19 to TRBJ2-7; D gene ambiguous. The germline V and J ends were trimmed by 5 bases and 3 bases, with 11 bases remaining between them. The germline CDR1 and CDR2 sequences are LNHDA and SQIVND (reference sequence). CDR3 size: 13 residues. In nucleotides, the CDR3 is TGTGCCAGTAGTTCAGGCAGGAACTACGAGCAGTACTTC. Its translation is CASSSGRNYEQYF.

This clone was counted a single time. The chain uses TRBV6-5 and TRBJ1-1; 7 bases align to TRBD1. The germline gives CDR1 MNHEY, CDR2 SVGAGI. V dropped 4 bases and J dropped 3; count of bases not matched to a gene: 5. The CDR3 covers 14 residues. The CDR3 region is CASSWEQGYTEAFF. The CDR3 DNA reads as TGTGCCAGCAGTTGGGAACAGGGGTACACTGAAGCTTTCTTT.

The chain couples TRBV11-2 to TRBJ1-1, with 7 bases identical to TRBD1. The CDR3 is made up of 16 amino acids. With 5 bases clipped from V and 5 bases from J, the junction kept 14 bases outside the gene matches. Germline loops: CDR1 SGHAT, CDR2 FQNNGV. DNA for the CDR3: TGTGCCAGCAGCCAACTCGAGGGGGCAGGGTGGACTGAAGCTTTCTTT. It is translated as CASSQLEGAGWTEAFF.

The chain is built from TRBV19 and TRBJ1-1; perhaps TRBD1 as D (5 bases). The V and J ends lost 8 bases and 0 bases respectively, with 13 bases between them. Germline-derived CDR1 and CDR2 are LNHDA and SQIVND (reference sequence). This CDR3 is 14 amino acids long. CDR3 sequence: CASDIGGVNTEAFF. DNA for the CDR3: TGTGCCAGTGATATCGGGGGGGTGAACACTGAAGCTTTCTTT.

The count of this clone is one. CDR3 nucleotide sequence: TGTGCCTCGAACGACGGGAGCCACCACATCTACGAGCAGTACTTC. Protein sequence: CASNDGSHHIYEQYF. The chain combines TRBV30 with TRBJ2-7; possible D gene TRBD2, 6 bases. V lost 7 bases, J lost 3 bases, and 22 bases lay in between. The CDR3 loop spans 15 amino acids. Germline lookup yields CDR1 GTSNPN and CDR2 SVGIG (reference sequence).

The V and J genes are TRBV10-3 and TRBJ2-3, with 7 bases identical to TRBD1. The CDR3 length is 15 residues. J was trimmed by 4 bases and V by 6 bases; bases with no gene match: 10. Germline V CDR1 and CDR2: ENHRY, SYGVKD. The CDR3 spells CAIRTEGAWSDTQYF. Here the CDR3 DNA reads TGTGCCATCAGAACCGAGGGGGCTTGGTCAGATACGCAGTATTTT.

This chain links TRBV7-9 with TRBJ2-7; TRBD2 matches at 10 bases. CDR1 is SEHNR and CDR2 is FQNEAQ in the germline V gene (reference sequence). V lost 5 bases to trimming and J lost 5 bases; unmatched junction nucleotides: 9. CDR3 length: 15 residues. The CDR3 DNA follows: TGTGCCAGCAGCCCAGAGGCTAGCGGGAGCAACGAGCAGTACTTC. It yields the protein CASSPEASGSNEQYF.